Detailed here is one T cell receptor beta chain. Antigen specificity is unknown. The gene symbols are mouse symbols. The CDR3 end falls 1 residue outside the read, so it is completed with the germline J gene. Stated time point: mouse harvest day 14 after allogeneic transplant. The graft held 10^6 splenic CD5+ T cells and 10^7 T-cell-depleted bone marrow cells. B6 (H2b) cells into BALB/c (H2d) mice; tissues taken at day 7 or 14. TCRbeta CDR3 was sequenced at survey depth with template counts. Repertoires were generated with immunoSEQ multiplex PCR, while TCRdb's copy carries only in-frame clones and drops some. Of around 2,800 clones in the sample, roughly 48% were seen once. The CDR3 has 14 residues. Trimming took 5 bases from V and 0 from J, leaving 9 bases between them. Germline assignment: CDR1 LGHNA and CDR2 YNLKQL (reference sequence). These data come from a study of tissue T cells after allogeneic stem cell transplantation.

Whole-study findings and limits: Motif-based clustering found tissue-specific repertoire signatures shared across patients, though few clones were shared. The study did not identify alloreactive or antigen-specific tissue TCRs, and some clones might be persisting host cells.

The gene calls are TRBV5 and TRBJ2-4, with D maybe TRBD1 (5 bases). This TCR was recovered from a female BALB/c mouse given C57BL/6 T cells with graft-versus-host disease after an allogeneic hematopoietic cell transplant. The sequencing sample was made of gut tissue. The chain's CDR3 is CASSATASQNTLYF. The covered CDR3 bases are TGTGCCAGCAGCGCGACAGCTAGTCAAAACACCTTGTAC.